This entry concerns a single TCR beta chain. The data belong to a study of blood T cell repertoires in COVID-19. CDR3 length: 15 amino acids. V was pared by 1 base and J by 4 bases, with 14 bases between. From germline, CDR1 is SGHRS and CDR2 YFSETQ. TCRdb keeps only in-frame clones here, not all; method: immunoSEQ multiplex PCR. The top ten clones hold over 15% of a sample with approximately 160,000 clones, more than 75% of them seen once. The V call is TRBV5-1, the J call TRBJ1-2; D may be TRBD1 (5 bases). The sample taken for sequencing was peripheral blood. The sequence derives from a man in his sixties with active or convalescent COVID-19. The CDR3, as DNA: TGCGCCAGCAGCTTGCTTCAGACAGAAAGCTATGGCTACACCTTC. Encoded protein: CASSLLQTESYGYTF. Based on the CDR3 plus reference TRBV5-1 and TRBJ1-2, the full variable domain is KAGVTQTPRYLIKTRGQQVTLSCSPISGHRSVSWYQQTPGQGLQFLFEYFSETQRNKGNFPGRFSGRQFSNSRSEMNVSTLELGDSALYLCASSLLQTESYGYTFGSGTRLTVV.